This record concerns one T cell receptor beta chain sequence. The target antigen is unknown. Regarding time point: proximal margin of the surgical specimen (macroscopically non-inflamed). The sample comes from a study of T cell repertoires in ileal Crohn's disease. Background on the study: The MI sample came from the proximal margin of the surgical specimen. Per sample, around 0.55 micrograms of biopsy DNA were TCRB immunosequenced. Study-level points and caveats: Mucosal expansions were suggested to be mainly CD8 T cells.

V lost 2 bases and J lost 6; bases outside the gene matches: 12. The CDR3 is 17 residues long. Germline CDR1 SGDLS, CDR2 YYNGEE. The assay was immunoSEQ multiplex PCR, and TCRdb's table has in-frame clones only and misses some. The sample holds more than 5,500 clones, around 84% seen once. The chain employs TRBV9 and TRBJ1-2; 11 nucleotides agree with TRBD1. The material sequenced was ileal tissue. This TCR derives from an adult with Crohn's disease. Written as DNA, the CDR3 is TGTGCCAGCAGCGTTAGCGGACAGGGGGCCTTTCGCGATGGCTACACCTTC. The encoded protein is CASSVSGQGAFRDGYTF. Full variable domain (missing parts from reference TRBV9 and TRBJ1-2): DSGVTQTPKHLITATGQRVTLRCSPRSGDLSVYWYQQSLDQGLQFLIQYYNGEERAKGNILERFSAQQFPDLHSELNLSSLELGDSALYFCASSVSGQGAFRDGYTFGSGTRLTVV.